Sequencing of this T cell receptor (beta chain) was carried out in a study of radiation and T cells in renal cell carcinoma. Study at large: Nephrectomy followed 15 Gy stereotactic body radiation by 4 weeks.

Whole-study findings and limits: In blood, top tumor clones expanded by 2 weeks, shrinking by 4.

Regarding time point: baseline pretreatment blood. Treatment given: 15 Gy SBRT to primary tumor, nephrectomy 4 weeks later. Clear cell pathology was present in this patient's renal cell carcinoma. The CDR3 extends over 14 amino acids. Trimming took off 2 bases at V and 2 bases at J, with 9 bases between the two ends. CDR1 and CDR2 from the germline V gene are SGHTA and FQGTGA. This clone was counted between two and nine times. The antigen is undetermined. The protocol was immunoSEQ multiplex PCR, while the TCRdb copy is restricted to in-frame clones and leaves out a portion. The sample lists 95,000 to 150,000 clones; approximately 82% were seen once.

Specimen: blood, collected from a patient whose treatment included radiotherapy and nephrectomy. The chain recombines TRBV7-3 with TRBJ1-1; no clear D. This TCR derives from a woman aged 60-75 years with renal cell carcinoma. CDR3 region: CASSLGQRNTEAFF. CDR3 nucleotides: TGTGCCAGCAGCTTAGGGCAGAGAAACACTGAAGCTTTCTTT.